Each of the 29 T cell receptor beta chains below was sequenced from the same sample in a study of regulatory T cells in long-lasting Graves disease. Both iRepertoire HTBI primers and Arm-PCR of CDR3 regions were used to build the TCR beta libraries. One entry per CDR3 protein, called by TCRdb with MiXCR from the multiplex PCR reads. This sample has about 470,000 distinct CDR3 sequences, with approximately 21% found just once. This sample's time point: persistent/refractory GD, antithyroid drugs over 5 years with positive TRAb. The authors made the TCR library using RNA they extracted from PBMCs. This specimen consisted of peripheral blood mononuclear cells (PBMCs), obtained when the disease was refractory, from a patient treated with antithyroid drugs. These receptors came from a female donor with Graves disease.

V gene TRBV20-1 combines with J gene TRBJ1-5; TRBD1 might be the D (6 bases). Germline values: CDR1 DFQATT, CDR2 SNEGSKA (reference sequence). The CDR3 extends over 16 amino acids. V lost 0 bases and J 2 bases, leaving 14 bases between the germline ends. CDR3 residues: CSARDLLGGRNQPQHF. CDR3 nucleotide sequence: TGCAGTGCTAGAGATTTGTTAGGGGGTCGCAATCAGCCCCAGCATTTT.

The V call is TRBV2, the J call TRBJ1-1, with D tentatively TRBD1 (5 bases). The germline V and J ends were trimmed by 8 bases and 6 bases, with 28 bases remaining between them. This CDR3 is 17 amino acids long. CDR1 and CDR2 (germline): SNHLY, FYNNEI. This CDR3 reads CASSPTGPGTEASEAFF. The CDR3, as DNA: TGTGCCAGCTCACCAACCGGGCCCGGGACGGAGGCCTCTGAAGCTTTCTTT.

In nucleotides, the CDR3 is TGTGCCAGCAGCCCCCCACTATACGCCGGGGAGCTGTTTTTT. This sequence encodes CASSPPLYAGELFF. The rearrangement uses TRBV7-9 and TRBJ2-2, with no clear D. CDR1 SEHNR and CDR2 FQNEAQ come from the germline V gene (reference sequence). The CDR3 has 14 amino acids. Trimming left V 5 bases short and J 6 bases short, with 13 bases between.

V and J are TRBV30 and TRBJ2-5; D call uncertain. Trimming took 3 bases from V and 5 from J, leaving 13 bases between them. Per germline, CDR1 GTSNPN and CDR2 SVGIG (reference sequence). CDR3 length equals 13 residues. CDR3 region: CAWRPLSGETQYF. The DNA for the CDR3 is TGTGCCTGGAGGCCTCTCTCTGGGGAGACCCAGTACTTC.

This clonotype occurred many times. The chain couples TRBV6-5 to TRBJ2-7, with TRBD1 matching over 9 bases. V gave up 2 bases and J gave up 2 bases; unmatched junction bases: 7. The CDR3 spans 16 residues. Germline CDR1 reads MNHEY; CDR2 reads SVGAGI. The CDR3 spells CASSYPKQGATYEQYF. The CDR3 DNA follows: TGTGCCAGCAGTTACCCCAAACAGGGGGCGACCTACGAGCAGTACTTC.

The CDR3 DNA is TGTGCCTGGAGTCGGGGGACAGTGCCCAATCAGCCCCAGCATTTT. It is translated as CAWSRGTVPNQPQHF. This sequence joins TRBV30 and TRBJ1-5; TRBD1 matches at 7 bases. The CDR3 sequence is 15 residues long. V shed 2 bases and J 3 bases; nucleotides not matched to a gene: 7. CDR1 GTSNPN and CDR2 SVGIG come from the germline V gene (reference sequence).

The table lists this clonotype with a few counts. The chain combines TRBV30 with TRBJ1-4; possible D gene TRBD1, 5 bases. The CDR3 is 13 residues long. Germline V gives CDR1 GTSNPN, CDR2 SVGIG (reference sequence). The germline V and J ends were trimmed by 6 bases and 7 bases, with 15 bases remaining between them. The DNA for the CDR3 is TGTGCCTGTTCGACAGCGGGAAGTGAAAAACTGTTTTTT. This encodes CACSTAGSEKLFF.

The CDR3 DNA follows: TGTGCCAGCAGCTTAGTCCAGGGAAACTCCTACGAGCAGTACTTC. Its translation: CASSLVQGNSYEQYF. V and J are TRBV7-9 and TRBJ2-7; tentative D call: TRBD1 (5 bases). The V gene lost 1 base and the J gene lost 0 bases, with 10 bases spanning the gap. The CDR3 is 15 residues long. The germline CDR1 and CDR2 sequences are SEHNR and FQNEAQ (reference sequence). Filled out from reference TRBV7-9 and TRBJ2-7, the complete variable domain reads DTGVSQNPRHKITKRGQNVTFRCDPISEHNRLYWYRQTLGQGPEFLTYFQNEAQLEKSRLLSDRFSAERPKGSFSTLEIQRTEQGDSAMYLCASSLVQGNSYEQYFGPGTRLTVT.

A note on this clonotype: A junction boundary mismatches the germline segment, possibly from a read error. The rearrangement links TRBV24-1 to TRBJ1-1; 8 bases agree with TRBD1. The CDR3 contains 14 residues. Germline CDR1 and CDR2: KGHDR and SFDVKD. DNA for the CDR3: TGTGCCACCAGTGAGCAGGGGGCGGACACTGAAACTTTCTTT. Its translation: CATSEQGADTETFF.

This clonotype was counted at least ten times. At one boundary the junction diverges from the germline segment, which might be a read error. This sequence joins TRBV12-3 or TRBV12-4 and TRBJ2-7, with TRBD2 matching 10 bases. The CDR3 runs to 14 residues. This CDR3 reads CASSIAGGLVEQYF. The CDR3 nucleotides are TGTGCCAGCAGTATAGCGGGGGGTCTTGTCGAGCAGTACTTC.

The table lists this clonotype with many counts. V usage is TRBV19 and J usage is TRBJ2-7; a weak D match, TRBD2 (7 bases). The germline V gene encodes CDR1 LNHDA and CDR2 SQIVND (reference sequence). V dropped 4 bases and J dropped 0 bases, with 16 bases sitting between them. This CDR3 has 16 residues. The CDR3 DNA reads TGTGCCAGTAGTAAGGGGGGGCAGCTCGGCTCCTACGAGCAGTACTTC. As protein: CASSKGGQLGSYEQYF.

This clonotype was seen ten or more times. The chain joins TRBV5-1 to TRBJ1-3; perhaps TRBD1 as D (6 bases). Germline-derived CDR1 and CDR2 are SGHRS and YFSETQ. V gave up 7 bases and J gave up 4 bases, with 12 bases separating them. The CDR3 is 13 residues long. The CDR3 is CASGTGTGNTIYF. The CDR3 DNA reads TGCGCCAGCGGCACAGGGACCGGAAACACCATATATTTT.

Turning to this clonotype: The junction shows a germline mismatch at one end, possibly a read error. The chain employs TRBV12-3 or TRBV12-4 and TRBJ2-7; the D is unclear. The length of the CDR3 is 11 residues. This chain's CDR3 is CASGLDYEQYF. CDR3 DNA: TGTGCCAGCGGTTTAGACTACGAGCAGTACTTC.

A note on this clonotype: One base away lies a much larger clone, so this may be a sequencing read error. The conserved final phenylalanine or tryptophan is absent from the CDR3, which likely points to a read error. Here the CDR3 DNA reads TGTGCCAGCAGTGAGGGCGTTTGGAACACTGAAGCTTTCATT. It translates to CASSEGVWNTEAFI. This rearrangement joins TRBV6-1 to TRBJ1-1; D is ambiguous. Trimming pared 3 bases from V and 1 base from J, leaving 9 bases between. Germline V CDR1 and CDR2: MNHNS, SASEGT. The CDR3 contains 14 residues.

Many counts were recorded for this clonotype. The gene calls are TRBV2 and TRBJ2-2; possible D gene TRBD1, 6 bases. CDR3 length equals 14 residues. V was cut by 6 bases and J by 6 bases, with 14 bases left in between. Per the germline V gene, CDR1 is SNHLY and CDR2 is FYNNEI. DNA of the CDR3: TGTGCCAGCAGCGGAATACAGGGTGCCGGGGAGCTGTTTTTT. Amino acids: CASSGIQGAGELFF.

In its sample, this clonotype was seen once. The genes are TRBV28 and TRBJ2-1; a possible D gene is TRBD2 (6 bases). The CDR3 totals 16 residues. From germline, CDR1 is MDHEN and CDR2 SYDVKM. The V end lost 6 bases, the J end lost 0 bases, and 15 bases lay between the germline ends. CDR3 DNA sequence: TGTGCCAGCAGGTCCACGGACGGGAGCTCCTACAATGAGCAGTTCTTC. Its translation is CASRSTDGSSYNEQFF.

Remarks on this clonotype: A much larger clone lies one base from this, so it may be a read error. The CDR3 sequence: CASSSLGKAYEQYF. For the CDR3, the DNA is TGTGCCAGCAGTTCCTTGGGTAAGGCCTACGAGCAGTACTTC. The chain joins TRBV27 to TRBJ2-7, with D uncertain. V was shortened by 4 bases and J by 2 bases, with 12 bases between the two germline ends. Germline V gives CDR1 MNHEY, CDR2 SMNVEV (reference sequence). The CDR3 length is 14 residues.

This clonotype was picked up many times. V and J are TRBV20-1 and TRBJ2-5; 8 bases agree with TRBD2. Germline values: CDR1 DFQATT, CDR2 SNEGSKA (reference sequence). V dropped 0 bases and J dropped 0; count of bases not matched to a gene: 6. The CDR3 has 16 amino acids. The CDR3 is CSARDPRAGDQETQYF. As DNA, the CDR3 is TGCAGTGCTAGAGATCCTCGAGCGGGAGACCAAGAGACCCAGTACTTC.

Details on this clonotype: A much bigger clone sits one base away, suggesting this may be a read error. This CDR3 fails to terminate in the conserved phenylalanine or tryptophan, so it likely reflects a read error. The chain couples TRBV12-3 or TRBV12-4 to TRBJ1-2, with D possibly TRBD1 on 6 matching bases. The ends were cut back, 6 bases at V and 6 bases at J, with 20 bases in the middle. The CDR3 loop spans 15 amino acids. CDR3 protein: CASSLEGDQVDGYTL. CDR3 bases: TGTGCCAGCAGCCTTGAGGGGGATCAAGTGGATGGCTACACCCTC.

As concerns this clonotype: This sequence may be a read error, since a much larger clone differs from it by one base. The DNA for the CDR3 is TGTGCCAGCAGTTACTCGGTACAGTACCCGTATGACTACACCTTC. Amino acids: CASSYSVQYPYDYTF. The V call is TRBV6-2 or TRBV6-3, the J call TRBJ1-2; D unresolved. This CDR3 spans 15 amino acids. Germline CDR1 reads MNHEY; CDR2 reads SVGEGT.

The rearrangement links TRBV4-1 to TRBJ1-4; a weak D match, TRBD1 (5 bases). Per the germline V gene, CDR1 is MGHRA and CDR2 is YSYEKL. The V and J ends lost 3 bases and 6 bases respectively, with 14 bases between them. There are 15 residues in the CDR3. The CDR3 DNA follows: TGCGCCAGCAGCCACGGGAGGGGCCGGGATGAAAAACTGTTTTTT. Amino acids: CASSHGRGRDEKLFF.

This clonotype was counted between two and nine times. The rearrangement uses TRBV27 and TRBJ2-2; 10 nucleotides line up with TRBD1. V gave up 4 bases and J gave up 6 bases; unmatched junction bases: 8. The V gene's germline CDR1 is MNHEY and CDR2 SMNVEV (reference sequence). The CDR3 runs to 16 residues. The CDR3: CASSSYGTGDSGELFF. The CDR3 nucleotides read TGTGCCAGCAGTTCATATGGGACAGGGGATTCCGGGGAGCTGTTTTTT.

This clonotype has ten or more counts. V is TRBV2 and J is TRBJ1-2; D gene ambiguous. Germline V lookup: CDR1 SNHLY, CDR2 FYNNEI. V was cut by 4 bases and J by 4 bases, with 7 bases left in between. The CDR3 length is 12 residues. CDR3 sequence: CASSAGPYGYTF. CDR3 DNA: TGTGCCAGCAGTGCTGGGCCCTATGGCTACACCTTC.

This clonotype has at least ten counts. The V call is TRBV6-2 or TRBV6-3, the J call TRBJ2-7; TRBD1 agrees at 10 bases. Trimming removed 1 base from V and 6 bases from J; junction bases left unmatched: 6. Germline V CDR1 and CDR2: MNHEY, SVGEGT. The CDR3 extends over 15 amino acids. This CDR3 is CASSYWDRGVREQYF. CDR3 nucleotides: TGTGCCAGCAGTTACTGGGACAGGGGAGTACGCGAGCAGTACTTC.

CDR3 in amino acids: CASSDGQGLGQPQHF. The CDR3 nucleotides are TGTGCCAGCAGTGACGGACAGGGACTGGGGCAGCCCCAGCATTTT. The V call is TRBV6-1, the J call TRBJ1-5, with TRBD1 matching over 8 bases. Germline trimming cut 3 bases from V and 7 bases from J; bases unmatched to any gene: 8. This CDR3 contains 15 residues. Germline loops: CDR1 MNHNS, CDR2 SASEGT.

This clonotype was found a few times. The chain couples TRBV20-1 to TRBJ2-2; tentatively, D is TRBD1 or TRBD2 (6 bases each). CDR1 is DFQATT, CDR2 SNEGSKA, per germline (reference sequence). Trimming shortened V by 1 base and J by 3 bases, and 12 bases separated the two germline ends. The CDR3 length is 15 residues. The CDR3 nucleotides are TGCAGTGCTAGAGTCGGGGGCCCGCACACCGGGGAGCTGTTTTTT. It is translated as CSARVGGPHTGELFF.

V gene TRBV20-1 combines with J gene TRBJ1-2; no clear D. The V and J ends lost 3 bases and 1 base respectively, with 9 bases between them. The CDR3 covers 13 residues. CDR1 is DFQATT, CDR2 SNEGSKA, per germline (reference sequence). The CDR3 bases are TGCAGTGCTAGTGGCCAGATTAACTATGGCTACACCTTC. Its translation: CSASGQINYGYTF.

Worth noting for this clonotype: One base away lies a much larger clone, so this may be a sequencing read error. This rearrangement joins TRBV11-2 to TRBJ2-4; TRBD1 aligns across 8 bases. The V segment lost 8 bases and the J segment 8 bases; nucleotides outside the gene matches: 26. Germline lookup yields CDR1 SGHAT and CDR2 FQNNGV. CDR3 size: 19 residues. The CDR3 DNA follows: TGTGCCAGCCGCCCCACAACAGGGGGTTTTCTTCCCCTCGTGGACATTCAGTACTTC. Its protein product is CASRPTTGGFLPLVDIQYF.

The chain is built from TRBV28 and TRBJ1-4; D may be TRBD1 (5 bases). Germline V gives CDR1 MDHEN, CDR2 SYDVKM. This CDR3 comprises 14 residues. Between the trimmed V and J ends, which lost 3 bases and 10 bases, there was a span of 15 bases. The CDR3 loop reads CASSFRGGDGKLFF. In DNA form, the CDR3 reads TGTGCCAGCAGTTTCCGGGGGGGAGACGGAAAACTGTTTTTT.